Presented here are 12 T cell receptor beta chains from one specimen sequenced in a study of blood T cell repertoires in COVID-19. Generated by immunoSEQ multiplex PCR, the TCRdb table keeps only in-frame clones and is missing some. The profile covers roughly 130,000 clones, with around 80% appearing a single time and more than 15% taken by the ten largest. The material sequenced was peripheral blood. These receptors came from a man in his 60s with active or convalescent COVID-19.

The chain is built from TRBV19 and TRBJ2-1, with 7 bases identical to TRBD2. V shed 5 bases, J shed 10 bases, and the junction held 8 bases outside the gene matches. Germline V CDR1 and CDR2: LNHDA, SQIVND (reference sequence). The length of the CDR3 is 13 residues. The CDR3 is CASSVRRESEQFF. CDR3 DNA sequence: TGTGCCAGTAGTGTCAGGCGGGAGAGCGAGCAGTTCTTC.

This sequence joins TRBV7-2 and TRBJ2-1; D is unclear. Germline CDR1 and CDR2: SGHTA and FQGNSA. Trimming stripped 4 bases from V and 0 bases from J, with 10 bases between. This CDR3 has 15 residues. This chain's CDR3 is CASSSFSSSYNEQFF. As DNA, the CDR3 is TGTGCCAGCAGCTCCTTTAGTTCCTCCTACAATGAGCAGTTCTTC.

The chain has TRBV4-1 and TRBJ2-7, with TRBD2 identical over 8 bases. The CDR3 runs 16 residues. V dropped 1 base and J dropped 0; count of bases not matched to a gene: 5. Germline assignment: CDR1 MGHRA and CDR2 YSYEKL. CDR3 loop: CASSQVSSGGSYEQYF. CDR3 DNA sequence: TGCGCCAGCAGCCAAGTTTCCAGCGGGGGCTCCTACGAGCAGTACTTC.

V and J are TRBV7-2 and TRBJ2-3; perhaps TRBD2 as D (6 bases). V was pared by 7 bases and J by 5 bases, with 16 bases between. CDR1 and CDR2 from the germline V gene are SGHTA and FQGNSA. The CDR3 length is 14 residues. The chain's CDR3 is CASNLGTRGDTQYF. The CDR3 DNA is TGTGCCAGCAACCTCGGGACTCGTGGAGATACGCAGTATTTT.

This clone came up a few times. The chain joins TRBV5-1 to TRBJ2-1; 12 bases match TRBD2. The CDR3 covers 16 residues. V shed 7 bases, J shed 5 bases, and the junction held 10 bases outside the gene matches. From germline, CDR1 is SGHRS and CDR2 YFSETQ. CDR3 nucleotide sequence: TGCGCCAGCGTTCCCATGAGACTAGCGGGGGACAATGAGCAGTTCTTC. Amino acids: CASVPMRLAGDNEQFF.

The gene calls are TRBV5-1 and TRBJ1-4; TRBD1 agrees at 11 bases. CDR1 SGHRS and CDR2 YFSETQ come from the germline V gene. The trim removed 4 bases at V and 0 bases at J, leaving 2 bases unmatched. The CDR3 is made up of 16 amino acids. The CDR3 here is CASSPDRGPTNEKLFF. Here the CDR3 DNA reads TGCGCCAGCAGCCCGGACAGGGGGCCAACTAATGAAAAACTGTTTTTT.

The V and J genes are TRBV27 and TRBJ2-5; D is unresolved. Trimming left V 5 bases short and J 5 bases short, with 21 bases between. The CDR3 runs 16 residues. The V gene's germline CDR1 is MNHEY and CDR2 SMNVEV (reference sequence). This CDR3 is CASSASRVTVVETQYF. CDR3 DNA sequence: TGTGCCAGCAGTGCGTCTAGAGTGACTGTGGTGGAGACCCAGTACTTC.

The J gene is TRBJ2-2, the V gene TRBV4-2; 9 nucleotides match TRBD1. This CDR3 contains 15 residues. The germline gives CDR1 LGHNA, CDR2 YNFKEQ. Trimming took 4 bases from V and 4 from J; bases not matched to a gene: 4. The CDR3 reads CASSPSGQGTGELFF. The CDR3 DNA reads TGTGCCAGCAGCCCCTCGGGACAGGGCACCGGGGAGCTGTTTTTT.

Written as DNA, the CDR3 is TGTGCCAGCAGCGAGCGGGGGGTTGACTCAGATACGCAGTATTTT. Its translation: CASSERGVDSDTQYF. The rearrangement joins TRBV5-6 to TRBJ2-3; 9 bases are shared with TRBD2. The CDR3 consists of 15 residues. V was clipped by 4 bases and J by 4 bases; unmatched bases: 7. In germline, CDR1 is SGHDT, CDR2 YYEEEE.

CDR3 nucleotides: TGTGCCAGCAGTTCGGGACAGATCTCTGGAAACACCATATATTTT. Translation: CASSSGQISGNTIYF. The rearrangement uses TRBV6-5 and TRBJ1-3, with 7 bases lining up with TRBD1. The CDR3 is 15 residues long. V dropped 4 bases and J dropped 0; count of bases not matched to a gene: 3. Germline CDR1 MNHEY, CDR2 SVGAGI.

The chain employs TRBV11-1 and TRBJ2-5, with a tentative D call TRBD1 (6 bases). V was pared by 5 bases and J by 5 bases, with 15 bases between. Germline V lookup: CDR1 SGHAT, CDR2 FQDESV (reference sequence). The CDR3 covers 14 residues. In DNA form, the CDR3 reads TGTGCCAGCAGCCCCAGGGACATTCGGGAGACCCAGTACTTC. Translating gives CASSPRDIRETQYF.

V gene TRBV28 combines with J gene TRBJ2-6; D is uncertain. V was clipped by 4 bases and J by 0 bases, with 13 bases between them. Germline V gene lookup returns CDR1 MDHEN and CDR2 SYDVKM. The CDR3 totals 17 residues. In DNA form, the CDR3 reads TGTGCCAGCAGTTCCCGACTCCAGACCTCTGGGGCCAACGTCCTGACTTTC. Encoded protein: CASSSRLQTSGANVLTF.